This TCR beta chain was captured by sequencing in a study of human T cells and chemical hapten exposure. The V and J ends lost 3 bases and 5 bases respectively, with 10 bases between them. CDR3 length: 13 amino acids. CDR1 and CDR2 from the germline V gene are MDHEN and SYDVKM. Time point specified: patch test 3, about 24 weeks after DPC sensitization. Treatment noted: therapeutic diphenylcyclopropenone sensitization with weekly scalp DPC. In TCRdb, the RACE reads were re-called with MiXCR into one record per CDR3 protein. The sample yields approximately 97,000 distinct CDR3 sequences, roughly a quarter seen once. There are a few counts of this clonotype.

Here the sequenced sample was whole blood, taken in connection with sensitization to the hapten diphenylcyclopropenone (DPC). This chain connects TRBV28 to TRBJ1-2; possible D gene TRBD1, 6 bases. The sequence was obtained from a man in his forties with alopecia areata. Some clones in this sample may be carry-over from other donors' samples. CDR3 residues: CASSFPQGYGYTF. CDR3 coding DNA: TGTGCCAGCAGTTTTCCCCAGGGGTATGGCTACACCTTC.